This T cell receptor beta chain was found in a study of T cell clonotyping in hematopoietic cell transplantation. Study results and caveats: Higher Inverse Simpson Index values in graft donor and pretransplant recipient predicted broader posttransplant TCR diversity. Pathologically expanded recipient clonotypes increased progressively from day 30 to day 180 as diversity fell. Without cell sorting, CD4 versus CD8 contributions remain unresolved.

Remarks on this clone: Its cognate antigen is unknown.

Deletions cut 5 bases from V and 5 bases from J, with 12 bases between. The CDR3 totals 13 residues. Germline CDR1 and CDR2: MNHNY and SVGAGI (reference sequence). Using immunoSEQ multiplex PCR, the repertoire was profiled, and TCRdb retains in-frame clones only, with some absent. The sample has thousands of clones, about 92% seen once. The source was PBMCs, collected 180 days after allogeneic stem cell transplant. The V call is TRBV6-6, the J call TRBJ1-2, with D hard to call. This clonotype was obtained from a female patient aged 50 to 65 who had an allogeneic stem cell transplant from an unrelated donor, so the T cells may come from the graft donor. Some clones in this sample may be carry-over from other donors' samples. The DNA of the CDR3 is TGTGCCAGCAGTCCGGGGAGGGAATATGGCTACACCTTC. It codes for CASSPGREYGYTF.